Listed below are T cell receptor beta chains from one sample, sequenced in a study of OX40 agonist ivuxolimab in advanced cancers. Sequencing used immunoSEQ multiplex PCR; TCRdb keeps in-frame clones, though not all of them. The table lists approximately 25,000 clones, 65% to 90% of them singletons. Sequencing was performed on CD4+ or CD8+ T cells sorted from blood, taken in a trial of the OX40 agonist ivuxolimab. These TCRs come from an adult with an advanced solid tumor such as melanoma, head and neck, liver or kidney cancer. CDR3s include the opening cysteine and the closing phenylalanine or tryptophan. D genes are given only for firm matches. Clone size is given for some rows only: seen once, a few or many times, or a class if the clone is expanded.

TRBV27,TRBD1,TRBJ2-2,.,CASSSGQGAFSTGELFF,TGTGCCAGCAGTTCGGGACAGGGGGCATTTAGTACCGGGGAGCTGTTTTTT
TRBV7-9,TRBD1,TRBJ2-3,.,CASSQDRGPDTQYF,TGTGCCAGCAGCCAGGACAGGGGCCCAGATACGCAGTATTTT
TRBV28,.,TRBJ2-7,.,CASSYSRDPRPSSSYEQYF,TGTGCCAGCAGCTATTCAAGAGACCCCAGACCATCATCCTCCTACGAGCAGTACTTC
TRBV6-6,.,TRBJ2-7,.,CASSYSIGASYEQYF,TGTGCCAGCAGTTATTCGATTGGCGCCTCCTACGAGCAGTACTTC
TRBV4-1,TRBD2,TRBJ2-2,.,CASSQDRYGTISTGELFF,TGCGCCAGCAGCCAAGATCGATACGGGACTATAAGCACCGGGGAGCTGTTTTTT
TRBV6-5,TRBD1,TRBJ2-3,.,CASAFTGASTDTQYF,TGTGCCAGCGCATTCACAGGGGCGAGCACAGATACGCAGTATTTT
TRBV4-1,TRBD2,TRBJ2-1,.,CASRVGGTSDLNEQFF,TGCGCCAGCAGAGTTGGGGGGACTAGCGACCTCAATGAGCAGTTCTTC
TRBV6-5,.,TRBJ1-4,many,CASSRDISEKLFF,TGTGCCAGCAGTCGGGACATCTCTGAAAAACTGTTTTTT
TRBV7-9,TRBD1,TRBJ1-1,.,CASSPAGGQTFTEAFF,TGTGCCAGCAGCCCCGCCGGGGGACAGACCTTCACTGAAGCTTTCTTT
TRBV2,.,TRBJ1-2,once,CASATFQTANYGYTF,TGTGCCAGCGCTACCTTCCAGACAGCTAACTATGGCTACACCTTC
TRBV27,.,TRBJ1-1,.,CASSLLWGHTEAFF,TGTGCCAGCAGTCTGCTTTGGGGTCACACTGAAGCTTTCTTT
TRBV25-1,.,TRBJ2-3,few,CAVFTDTQYF,TGTGCCGTCTTCACAGATACGCAGTATTTT
TRBV6-6,.,TRBJ2-3,.,CASSHSDTQYF,TGTGCCAGCAGCCATTCAGATACGCAGTATTTT
TRBV4-1,.,TRBJ2-7,.,CASSQSGDEQYF,TGCGCCAGCAGCCAGTCAGGAGACGAGCAGTACTTC
TRBV19,TRBD1,TRBJ2-7,few,CATLPTGGIGEQYF,TGTGCCACCTTACCGACAGGGGGAATAGGCGAGCAGTACTTC
TRBV6-6,TRBD1,TRBJ2-2,.,CASSPQGMDGELFF,TGTGCCAGCAGTCCACAGGGGATGGACGGGGAGCTGTTTTTT
TRBV14,.,TRBJ2-3,.,CASSQATIYTDTQYF,TGTGCCAGCAGCCAAGCGACCATATACACAGATACGCAGTATTTT
TRBV9,.,TRBJ1-5,.,CASSVYRDSNQPQHF,TGTGCCAGCAGCGTCTACAGGGATAGCAATCAGCCCCAGCATTTT
TRBV7-8,.,TRBJ2-5,.,CASSLGLHEETQYF,TGTGCCAGCAGCTTAGGGCTCCACGAAGAGACCCAGTACTTC
TRBV7-8,TRBD1,TRBJ2-1,.,CASSLWDRGPGEQFF,TGTGCCAGCAGCTTATGGGACAGGGGGCCGGGTGAGCAGTTCTTC
TRBV27,.,TRBJ1-2,.,CASSSQLFYGYTF,TGTGCCAGCAGTAGTCAGCTCTTCTATGGCTACACCTTC
TRBV7-3,.,TRBJ2-5,.,CASSLGSGVGETQYF,TGTGCCAGCAGCTTAGGATCAGGGGTCGGAGAGACCCAGTACTTC
TRBV28,TRBD1,TRBJ2-6,.,CASSLAETGYSGANVLTF,TGTGCCAGCAGTTTGGCCGAGACAGGGTACTCTGGGGCCAACGTCCTGACTTTC
TRBV6-5,TRBD1,TRBJ2-1,few,CASSYDPTGGNEQFF,TGTGCCAGCAGTTACGATCCCACAGGGGGGAATGAGCAGTTCTTC
TRBV6-6,.,TRBJ1-3,.,CASRPTEHSGNTIYF,TGTGCCAGCAGACCAACGGAACACTCTGGAAACACCATATATTTT
TRBV5-1,TRBD1,TRBJ1-2,.,CASSLADRGLAYGYTF,TGCGCCAGCAGCTTGGCCGACAGGGGGCTCGCCTATGGCTACACCTTC